Listed below are T cell receptor beta chains from one sample, sequenced in a study of graft-versus-host responses after intestinal transplantation. No antigen is known for these receptors. TCRdb's table, derived via immunoSEQ multiplex PCR, lists solely in-frame clones and lacks some. The sample shows about 88,000 clones, about 94% of them seen only once. The sample consisted of unstimulated CD4+ T cells sorted from spleen or lymph node cells, taken before transplant. The source is a human donor who was the organ donor for an intestinal transplant. Both conserved end residues are part of each CDR3. D genes are given only for firm matches. Size is stated for part of the rows, as once, few or many counts, or as a class when the clone is expanded.

>TRBV11-2|.|14|TRBD2|TRBJ2-7
CASSLTSGSYEQYF
TGTGCCAGCAGCTTGACTAGCGGGTCGTACGAGCAGTACTTC
>TRBV2|.|15|TRBD1|TRBJ1-6
CASSEQGARNSPLHF
TGTGCCAGCAGTGAGCAGGGGGCTCGGAATTCACCCCTCCACTTT
>TRBV9|few|13|.|TRBJ1-2
CASSVAGNRGYTF
TGTGCCAGCAGCGTAGCAGGGAATCGCGGCTACACCTTC
>TRBV29-1|.|12|TRBD1|TRBJ2-3
CSAAGGADTQYF
TGCAGCGCCGCAGGGGGCGCAGATACGCAGTATTTT
>TRBV6-1|few|15|TRBD1|TRBJ2-7
CASSEGGTGTYEQYF
TGTGCCAGCAGTGAAGGCGGGACAGGGACCTACGAGCAGTACTTC
>TRBV20-1|.|11|.|TRBJ2-1
CSARDHNEQFF
TGCAGTGCTAGAGACCACAATGAGCAGTTCTTC
>TRBV5-4|.|15|TRBD2|TRBJ2-5
CASSILAGASETQYF
TGTGCCAGCAGCATACTAGCGGGGGCATCGGAGACCCAGTACTTC
>TRBV21-1|.|15|.|TRBJ1-1
CASIPIRGGGTEAFF
TGTGCCAGCATCCCGATCAGGGGGGGAGGCACTGAAGCTTTCTTT
>TRBV5-1|.|14|.|TRBJ2-3
CASTAGRHTDTQYF
TGCGCCAGCACGGCGGGGAGGCACACAGATACGCAGTATTTT
>TRBV13|.|14|TRBD1|TRBJ2-1
CASSLEGADNEQFF
TGTGCCAGCAGCCTAGAGGGGGCCGACAATGAGCAGTTCTTC
>TRBV6-6|.|15|.|TRBJ1-5
CASSTRQGVNQPQHF
TGTGCCAGCAGTACAAGGCAGGGAGTCAATCAGCCCCAGCATTTT
>TRBV19|.|11|.|TRBJ1-3
CASSYRNTIYF
TGTGCCAGTAGTTATCGAAACACCATATATTTT
>TRBV6-1|.|14|.|TRBJ1-2
CASSGQEANYGYTF
TGTGCCAGCAGTGGTCAGGAAGCTAACTATGGCTACACCTTC
>TRBV6-1|once|14|.|TRBJ2-7
CAAHPAGGPYEQYF
TGTGCCGCCCACCCCGCCGGGGGGCCCTACGAGCAGTACTTC
>TRBV28|.|17|TRBD1|TRBJ1-5
CATHRPGQETSNQPQHF
TGTGCCACTCATCGTCCGGGACAGGAGACTAGCAATCAGCCCCAGCATTTT
>TRBV6-6|.|14|TRBD1|TRBJ2-7
CASSRPGQVHEQYF
TGTGCCAGCAGTCGTCCGGGACAGGTCCACGAGCAGTACTTC
>TRBV11-3|.|14|.|TRBJ1-1
CASLSSGQNTEAFF
TGTGCCTCACTATCGTCAGGGCAGAACACTGAAGCTTTCTTT
>TRBV5-6|.|13|.|TRBJ2-2
CASRQGYTGELFF
TGTGCCAGCAGGCAGGGCTACACCGGGGAGCTGTTTTTT
>TRBV7-2|.|18|.|TRBJ2-3
CASSLVPIGGSNTDTQYF
TGTGCCAGCAGCTTAGTTCCTATAGGGGGGAGTAACACAGATACGCAGTATTTT
>TRBV4-1|once|17|.|TRBJ1-4
CASSQVGAQRYNEKLFF
TGCGCCAGCAGCCAAGTTGGGGCGCAACGTTATAATGAAAAACTGTTTTTT
>TRBV7-9|.|14|.|TRBJ2-2
CASSLGTNTGELFF
TGTGCCAGCAGCCTAGGGACAAACACCGGGGAGCTGTTTTTT
>TRBV2|.|15|.|TRBJ1-1
CASSTREGPNTEAFF
TGTGCCAGCAGTACCCGTGAGGGGCCGAACACTGAAGCTTTCTTT
>TRBV10-3|.|13|.|TRBJ1-1
CAISETGNTEAFF
TGTGCCATCAGTGAGACAGGGAACACTGAAGCTTTCTTT
>TRBV7-9|.|14|TRBD1|TRBJ2-5
CASSLRDRVTAQYF
TGTGCCAGCAGCCTCCGGGACAGGGTGACGGCCCAGTACTTC
>TRBV9|.|17|TRBD2|TRBJ2-1
CASSVALLAGIYNEQFF
TGTGCCAGCAGCGTAGCTCTACTAGCGGGGATTTACAATGAGCAGTTCTTC
>TRBV6-5|.|15|.|TRBJ1-2
CASSPHRASAYGYTF
TGTGCCAGCAGTCCCCACCGCGCGAGCGCCTATGGCTACACCTTC
>TRBV7-2|.|16|.|TRBJ2-1
CASSLASRSSYNGQFF
TGTGCCAGCAGCTTAGCTAGCCGGAGCTCCTACAATGGGCAGTTCTTC
>TRBV23-1|.|18|TRBD1|TRBJ1-5
CASSQGSKRTGGDQPQHF
TGCGCCAGCAGTCAAGGTTCGAAGAGGACAGGGGGCGATCAGCCCCAGCATTTT
>TRBV28|.|12|.|TRBJ1-2
CASSSGGSGYTF
TGTGCCAGCAGCTCGGGTGGCAGCGGCTACACCTTC
>TRBV6-5|.|15|.|TRBJ2-7
CASSYSSHTGYEQYF
TGTGCCAGCAGTTACTCTTCGCATACGGGCTACGAGCAGTACTTC
>TRBV10-3|.|13|.|TRBJ1-4
CAISQGPQGKLFF
TGTGCCATCAGTCAGGGACCTCAGGGAAAACTGTTTTTT
>TRBV19|.|17|TRBD1|TRBJ2-3
CASSRLWDSPLSDTQYF
TGTGCCAGTAGTCGGCTGTGGGACAGCCCATTGTCAGATACGCAGTATTTT
>TRBV2|.|14|.|TRBJ2-1
CASPKDGTYNEQFF
TGTGCCAGCCCGAAGGACGGCACCTACAATGAGCAGTTCTTC
>TRBV2|.|13|.|TRBJ1-1
CASSAQGNTEAFF
TGTGCCAGCAGTGCTCAGGGGAACACTGAAGCTTTCTTT
>TRBV18|.|14|.|TRBJ2-3
CASQPAGRTDTQYF
TGTGCCAGCCAGCCGGCAGGAAGGACAGATACGCAGTATTTT
>TRBV7-3|.|13|.|TRBJ2-2
CASGPSNTGELFF
TGTGCCAGCGGACCCTCTAACACCGGGGAGCTGTTTTTT
>TRBV27|.|16|TRBD1|TRBJ2-2
CASSLGTGINTGELFF
TGTGCCAGCAGTTTAGGGACAGGGATAAACACCGGGGAGCTGTTTTTT
>TRBV10-2|.|19|.|TRBJ2-3
CASSEFESGRGSGTDTQYF
TGCGCCAGCAGTGAGTTCGAGTCTGGTAGAGGTAGCGGCACAGATACGCAGTATTTT
>TRBV5-1|once|14|.|TRBJ2-7
CASSLLGSSYEQYF
TGCGCCAGCAGCTTGTTGGGCAGCTCCTACGAGCAGTACTTC
>TRBV5-1|once|15|TRBD1|TRBJ1-1
CASSLVGQGNTEAFF
TGCGCCAGCAGCTTGGTTGGACAGGGGAACACTGAAGCTTTCTTT
>TRBV7-9|.|15|TRBD1|TRBJ1-3
CASSSRQGDSNTIYF
TGTGCCAGCAGCTCAAGACAGGGGGACAGCAACACCATATATTTT
>TRBV7-9|.|12|.|TRBJ1-2
CASSHPNYGYTF
TGTGCCAGCAGCCATCCCAACTATGGCTACACCTTC
>TRBV20-1|.|11|.|TRBJ2-5
CSATRGETQYF
TGCAGTGCAACACGAGGGGAGACCCAGTACTTC
>TRBV7-6|.|14|.|TRBJ1-5
CASSLNPADRPQHF
TGTGCCAGCAGCTTAAATCCCGCGGATCGGCCCCAGCATTTT
>TRBV6-5|.|13|.|TRBJ2-7
CASSKDRTYEQYF
TGTGCCAGCAGCAAAGACAGGACCTACGAGCAGTACTTC
>TRBV9|.|17|.|TRBJ2-2
CASSVAIPGADTGELFF
TGTGCCAGCAGCGTAGCTATTCCGGGGGCCGACACCGGGGAGCTGTTTTTT
>TRBV6-6|.|14|.|TRBJ1-1
CASSFIGTPAEAFF
TGTGCCAGCAGTTTCATAGGGACCCCGGCTGAAGCTTTCTTT
>TRBV11-1|.|16|.|TRBJ2-7
CASSSGTSWGFYEQYF
TGTGCCAGCAGCTCCGGGACTTCCTGGGGGTTCTACGAGCAGTACTTC
>TRBV19|.|14|.|TRBJ1-3
CASEPGTSGNTIYF
TGTGCCAGCGAACCCGGGACCTCCGGAAACACCATATATTTT
>TRBV6-5|.|14|TRBD2|TRBJ2-2
CASRPGLLTGELFF
TGTGCCAGCAGACCGGGACTACTCACCGGGGAGCTGTTTTTT